The 19 T cell receptor beta chains below all came from one sample that was sequenced in a study of blood T cell repertoires in COVID-19. The repertoire was sequenced with immunoSEQ multiplex PCR; TCRdb's copy has only in-frame clones and lacks some. The table shows around 260,000 clones, with around 86% occurring only once. The sample was peripheral blood. These receptors all come from a woman aged 35 to 49 who had recovered from COVID-19.

The gene calls are TRBV2 and TRBJ2-7; 12 bases align to TRBD2. The CDR3 extends over 14 amino acids. Unmatched junction bases numbered 2, after V lost 4 bases and J lost 4 bases. Germline CDR1 SNHLY, CDR2 FYNNEI. The CDR3 DNA reads as TGTGCCAGCAGTGGGACTAGCGGGACTTACGAGCAGTACTTC. Translation: CASSGTSGTYEQYF.

DNA for the CDR3: TGTGCCAGCAGCTCAGGGTATGGCGCTTTCTTT. Its protein product is CASSSGYGAFF. V gene TRBV2 combines with J gene TRBJ1-1, with a tentative D call TRBD1 (5 bases). The CDR3 sequence is 11 residues long. V lost 6 bases and J 11 bases, leaving 13 bases between the germline ends. CDR1 and CDR2 (germline): SNHLY, FYNNEI.

J is TRBJ1-5 and V is TRBV15, with 11 positions matching TRBD1. The V gene's germline CDR1 is LNHNV and CDR2 YYDKDF (reference sequence). The CDR3 runs 15 residues. Trimming cost V 3 bases and J 9 bases; bases outside gene matches: 7. The CDR3 DNA sequence: TGTGCCACCAGCAGGGGCGCGGGACAGGGGGGGCCCCAGCATTTT. It is translated as CATSRGAGQGGPQHF.

The CDR3 protein is CASSHRTGLYSSGNTIYF. For the CDR3, the DNA is TGTGCCAGCAGCCACCGGACAGGGCTCTATAGCTCTGGAAACACCATATATTTT. The chain carries TRBV14 and TRBJ1-3; 8 nucleotides line up with TRBD1. After removal of 3 bases from V and 0 bases from J, the junction contained 10 bases not matched to a gene. The CDR3 totals 18 residues. CDR1 and CDR2 (germline): SGHDN, FVKESK.

The rearrangement links TRBV18 to TRBJ1-1; possibly TRBD1 for D (5 bases). Germline values: CDR1 KGHSH, CDR2 LQKENI. The CDR3 totals 14 residues. Trimming took 3 bases from V and 6 from J, leaving 14 bases between them. CDR3 in DNA: TGTGCCAGCTCACCGCAGGGATCCGACTCTGAAGCTTTCTTT. Amino acids: CASSPQGSDSEAFF.

The J gene is TRBJ2-4, the V gene TRBV20-1; no clear D gene. From germline, CDR1 is DFQATT and CDR2 SNEGSKA (reference sequence). V was trimmed by 3 bases and J by 0 bases, leaving 9 bases between them. CDR3 size: 14 residues. In DNA, the CDR3 is TGCAGTGCTAGTACGACGGGAGCCAAAAACATTCAGTACTTC. It translates to CSASTTGAKNIQYF.

The rearrangement links TRBV7-2 to TRBJ1-5; D is perhaps TRBD1 (5 bases). Germline loops: CDR1 SGHTA, CDR2 FQGNSA. The germline V and J ends were trimmed by 4 bases and 0 bases, with 10 bases remaining between them. The CDR3 consists of 15 residues. CDR3 coding DNA: TGTGCCAGCAGCTCCCAGGGAGGTAGCAATCAGCCCCAGCATTTT. Translated, it gives CASSSQGGSNQPQHF.

This chain connects TRBV2 to TRBJ2-7; 11 bases map to TRBD2. V shed 4 bases, J shed 3 bases, and the junction held 8 bases outside the gene matches. Germline CDR1 SNHLY, CDR2 FYNNEI. The CDR3 loop spans 16 amino acids. The CDR3 bases are TGTGCCAGCAGTGCTCGAGCGGGACTAGCGGACTACGAGCAGTACTTC. The encoded protein is CASSARAGLADYEQYF.

V gene TRBV19 combines with J gene TRBJ2-3; D not certain. V shed 8 bases and J shed 0 bases, with 15 bases lying between them. CDR1 and CDR2 (germline): LNHDA, SQIVND (reference sequence). The CDR3 contains 15 residues. The CDR3 loop reads CASGLGVSSTDTQYF. The DNA for the CDR3 is TGTGCCAGTGGGCTTGGCGTAAGTAGCACAGATACGCAGTATTTT.

The CDR3 loop is CASSSPGELFF. The CDR3 DNA follows: TGTGCCAGCAGCTCCCCTGGGGAGCTGTTTTTT. The chain links TRBV5-4 to TRBJ2-2, with D hard to call. Germline CDR1 is SGHNT and CDR2 is YYREEE (reference sequence). V was trimmed by 3 bases and J by 8 bases, leaving 5 bases between them. This CDR3 comprises 11 residues. Full variable domain (missing parts from reference TRBV5-4 and TRBJ2-2): ETGVTQSPTHLIKTRGQQVTLRCSSQSGHNTVSWYQQALGQGPQFIFQYYREEENGRGNFPPRFSGLQFPNYSSELNVNALELDDSALYLCASSSPGELFFGEGSRLTVL.

V gene TRBV5-1 combines with J gene TRBJ2-6; D uncertain. V was shortened by 1 base and J by 2 bases, with 7 bases between the two germline ends. CDR3 length equals 15 residues. Germline-derived CDR1 and CDR2 are SGHRS and YFSETQ. The CDR3, as DNA: TGCGCCAGCAGCTTGCGTCTAGCTGGGGCCAACGTCCTGACTTTC. Residues: CASSLRLAGANVLTF.

V usage is TRBV6-1 and J usage is TRBJ2-7; D perhaps matches TRBD2 (5 bases). The germline V and J ends were trimmed by 8 bases and 0 bases, with 8 bases remaining between them. Per germline, CDR1 MNHNS and CDR2 SASEGT. The CDR3 contains 12 residues. CDR3 DNA: TGTGCCAGCGAGGGATACTCCTACGAGCAGTACTTC. Residues: CASEGYSYEQYF.

This clone was seen a single time. The chain links TRBV6-4 to TRBJ2-1, with 13 bases fitting TRBD2. The CDR3 has 17 amino acids. V lost 9 bases and J lost 6; bases outside the gene matches: 14. Germline V lookup: CDR1 MRHNA, CDR2 SNTAGT. Written as DNA, the CDR3 is TGTGCCAGTAGGACTAGCGGGAGTTTACTACCCGCCAATGAGCAGTTCTTC. It encodes CASRTSGSLLPANEQFF.

This sequence joins TRBV30 and TRBJ1-1, with D possibly being TRBD1 (6 bases). This CDR3 comprises 13 residues. Germline lookup yields CDR1 GTSNPN and CDR2 SVGIG (reference sequence). V was pared by 5 bases and J by 4 bases, with 14 bases between. In DNA form, the CDR3 reads TGTGCCTGGTTCAGGGGAGTGGGCACTGAAGCTTTCTTT. Translated: CAWFRGVGTEAFF. Drawing the rest from reference TRBV30 and TRBJ1-1, the complete variable domain is SQTIHQWPATLVQPVGSPLSLECTVEGTSNPNLYWYRQAAGRGLQLLFYSVGIGQISSEVPQNLSASRPQDRQFILSSKKLLLSDSGFYLCAWFRGVGTEAFFGQGTRLTVV.

This chain joins TRBV6-1 and TRBJ2-7, with TRBD2 identical over 12 bases. This CDR3 comprises 14 residues. V was clipped by 7 bases and J by 4 bases; unmatched bases: 5. The germline gives CDR1 MNHNS, CDR2 SASEGT. CDR3 region: CASIETSGSYEQYF. The CDR3 bases are TGTGCCAGCATCGAGACTAGCGGGAGTTACGAGCAGTACTTC.

V and J are TRBV21-1 and TRBJ2-2; the D segment call TRBD1 is taken from the table without a DNA check. TRBV21-1 is recorded as a pseudogene. This CDR3 is 16 amino acids long. This chain's CDR3 is CASSRSRGQITGELFF. As DNA, the CDR3 is TGTGCCAGCAGCAGGTCCCGGGGACAGATCACCGGGGAGCTGTTTTTT.

This chain uses TRBV3-1 (or the pseudogene TRBV3-2) with TRBJ1-3, with D possibly being TRBD1 (6 bases). CDR3 size: 16 residues. CDR1 LGHDT and CDR2 YNNKEL come from the germline V gene (reference sequence). V was trimmed by 0 bases and J by 3 bases, leaving 12 bases between them. The CDR3 protein is CASSQDRGALGNTIYF. The CDR3 nucleotides read TGTGCCAGCAGCCAAGACAGGGGAGCTCTTGGAAACACCATATATTTT.

The chain recombines TRBV6-4 with TRBJ1-2; D remains unclear. This CDR3 has 12 amino acids. Trimming took 4 bases from V and 5 from J, leaving 8 bases between them. Germline values: CDR1 MRHNA, CDR2 SNTAGT. CDR3 nucleotides: TGTGCCAGCAGTGCCGACGGGTATGGCTACACCTTC. It codes for CASSADGYGYTF.

V gene TRBV19 combines with J gene TRBJ2-7; TRBD2 agrees at 8 bases. Germline V gives CDR1 LNHDA, CDR2 SQIVND (reference sequence). The CDR3 has 16 amino acids. The junction had 13 bases not matched to a gene; V was cut back by 9 bases and J by 0 bases. The CDR3 DNA sequence: TGTGCCAGCAGCCCAATAGCGGGAAAGAGCTCCTACGAGCAGTACTTC. This translates into CASSPIAGKSSYEQYF.